The entry below gives a single TCR beta chain sequence along with its context. This clonotype came up many times. Its binding antigen is unknown. Nothing much larger sits one base from this clone, and base qualities are not available. From the cysteine through the phenylalanine, the CDR3 covers 13 amino acids. The sequence is cut down to CDR3 DNA, 39 bases in frame from base 1. V is cut by 3 bases and J by 4 bases, and the space between the germline ends is 10 bases. As encoded in the germline V gene (reference sequence), CDR1 is LGHDT while CDR2 is YNNKEL. cDNA synthesis used template-switch 5'RACE with a primer carrying a 10-nucleotide random unique molecular identifier tagging each TCR transcript. Every sequencing run yielded over 190 million TCR-beta sequences covering 15-18 subjects. The RNeasy kit was used for extraction of total RNA. The KAPA Real-time Library Amplification kit was used to amplify TCR-beta VDJ regions with primers for the TCR constant region and the 5'RACE anchor. Sample indexes and Illumina adaptors were added in a first PCR, and a second PCR then increased library yield. After Ampure bead purification, the roughly 650 bp TCR product was size-selected on a 2% E-gel SizeSelection system. Before pooling, library quality was assessed on a Bioanalyzer, concentration was determined with Qubit, and library quantification was performed with the Kapa Library Quantification kit. An Illumina HiSeq 2500 sequenced the libraries paired-end 2 x 150 bp. To increase sequence diversity, roughly 24-32% phiX was spiked into each library pool. As for how the authors treated the data: The UMI-based MiGEC pipeline processed quality-filtered reads and removed over 80% of raw TCR sequences during error correction. VDJ genes were aligned to IMGT germline references, and each clonotype was defined by a unique CDR3 amino acid sequence together with V-J genes. Clonal expansion, Shannon diversity and CDR3 relatedness were evaluated with VDJtools (CalcPairwiseDistances, ClusterSamples), while phylogenetic trees were built in CLCbio workbench. A clone was classed as expanded if it had 8 or more unique UMIs, a cutoff based on coefficient-of-variation modelling across technical triplicates. TCRdb cleaned the public reads at Q25 with fastp, built clones with MiXCR and kept in-frame beta chains. CDR3 protein sequences are deduplicated, and each keeps its most common genes and DNA. TCRdb assigned the V and J calls; the authors' analysis was not used. This sample has tens of thousands of distinct CDR3 sequences in its table, and more than 2.5% of those were observed once. Approximately 6.7% of the sample lies in the top ten.

Libraries from unsorted PBMCs were made from 2 million PBMCs kept in RNAlater at -80 degrees C until RNA extraction. The multiple sclerosis patients were enrolled in a US clinical protocol that evaluated disease progression with magnetic resonance imaging. Peripheral blood was subjected to Ficoll-Hypaque density gradient centrifugation to isolate PBMCs, which were then cryopreserved in liquid nitrogen. The data belong to a study of neurological immune-mediated disorders (dated by TCRdb to the late 2010s). The study in broad terms: Among the 34 multiple sclerosis patients, approximately 30 had relapsing-remitting MS and 3 had secondary progressive MS. The cohort comprised roughly 65 subjects: roughly 15 HAM/TSP patients, around 34 multiple sclerosis patients and 20 healthy controls. Alongside PBMC samples, the set of some 98 TCR-beta libraries contained longitudinal samples, technical triplicates, and paired CD4+ and CD8+ T-cell subsets that had been sorted. Using UMI-based sequencing, the study compared peripheral blood TCR-beta repertoires from patients with HTLV-I-associated myelopathy (HAM/TSP), patients with multiple sclerosis, and healthy controls.

What the study reported, not specific to this receptor: Expanded clones from different subjects shared no identical CDR3 amino acid sequences, which suggests that TCR-beta repertoires were private in all groups. In phylogenetic analysis, the repertoires of 18 of 34 MS patients grouped into a cluster of related CDR3 sequences, which suggests a possible signature at the repertoire level. TCR clonal expansion was greatest in HAM/TSP patients and smallest in MS patients, who ranked below even healthy controls. The MS cluster was not associated with any clinical or MRI features, and the authors stated that larger cohorts are needed.

The chain is assembled from TRBV3-1 and TRBJ2-7, with the D call perhaps TRBD1 or TRBD2, as 6 bases match in each case. The receptor was derived from a woman between 25 and 40 years old with multiple sclerosis. Sequenced input: PBMCs. The nucleotides read TGTGCCAGCAGCCACGGGGGCGAATACGAGCAGTACTTC. The resulting protein is CASSHGGEYEQYF.